The 30 T cell receptor beta chains in this list originate from one sample, sequenced in a study of blood T cell repertoires in COVID-19. Measured with immunoSEQ multiplex PCR; TCRdb has only the in-frame clones, and not every one. The sample shows under 250,000 clones, around nine tenths of them seen only once. Sequencing was done on a sample of peripheral blood. The receptor set was obtained from a woman in her seventies with active or convalescent COVID-19.

The rearrangement links TRBV5-1 to TRBJ1-1; D gene ambiguous. Trimming shortened V by 0 bases and J by 5 bases, and 8 bases separated the two germline ends. The CDR3 contains 13 residues. The germline CDR1 and CDR2 sequences are SGHRS and YFSETQ. The DNA for the CDR3 is TGCGCCAGCAGCTTGGCCGAGGTGACTGAAGCTTTCTTT. Protein product: CASSLAEVTEAFF.

The chain recombines TRBV7-9 with TRBJ1-4, with D possibly being TRBD1 (5 bases). Looked up from germline, CDR1 is SEHNR and CDR2 is FQNEAQ (reference sequence). V dropped 1 base and J dropped 0 bases, with 15 bases sitting between them. The CDR3 totals 18 residues. The CDR3 sequence is CASSLGVREGATNEKLFF. For the CDR3, the DNA is TGTGCCAGCAGCTTAGGGGTCAGGGAAGGGGCAACTAATGAAAAACTGTTTTTT.

The chain recombines TRBV5-4 with TRBJ1-1; weak D call: TRBD1 (6 bases). The germline gives CDR1 SGHNT, CDR2 YYREEE (reference sequence). V was cut by 3 bases and J by 4 bases, with 10 bases left in between. The CDR3 is made up of 13 amino acids. CDR3 residues: CASSSTGFTEAFF. DNA for the CDR3: TGTGCCAGCAGCTCTACAGGGTTCACTGAAGCTTTCTTT.

The V call is TRBV18, the J call TRBJ2-7, with D perhaps TRBD2 (6 bases). This CDR3 spans 15 amino acids. Trimming cost V 6 bases and J 4 bases, with 19 bases left between them. The germline CDR1 and CDR2 sequences are KGHSH and LQKENI. The CDR3 spells CASSSLSISGYEQYF. The CDR3 region has the DNA TGTGCCAGCTCGAGTTTGTCGATTAGCGGATACGAGCAGTACTTC.

The gene calls are TRBV7-9 and TRBJ1-1, with 7 positions matching TRBD1. The germline CDR1 and CDR2 sequences are SEHNR and FQNEAQ (reference sequence). The trim removed 3 bases at V and 7 bases at J, leaving 2 bases unmatched. This CDR3 region has 12 residues. The CDR3 is CASSFSGGEAFF. CDR3 nucleotide sequence: TGTGCCAGCAGCTTCTCAGGGGGTGAAGCTTTCTTT. The full variable domain, completed using reference TRBV7-9 and TRBJ1-1, is DTGVSQNPRHKITKRGQNVTFRCDPISEHNRLYWYRQTLGQGPEFLTYFQNEAQLEKSRLLSDRFSAERPKGSFSTLEIQRTEQGDSAMYLCASSFSGGEAFFGQGTRLTVV.

The table lists this clone with a few counts. The rearrangement links TRBV5-8 to TRBJ1-3; possible D gene TRBD1, 6 bases. The CDR3 contains 15 residues. With 1 base removed from V and 2 bases from J, the gap between germline ends came to 10 bases. The germline CDR1 and CDR2 sequences are SGHTS and YDEGEE. CDR3 in amino acids: CASSLKGGTGNTIYF. The CDR3 coding sequence is TGTGCCAGCAGCTTGAAAGGGGGAACTGGAAACACCATATATTTT.

The table lists this clone with a count of one. The rearrangement links TRBV6-5 to TRBJ2-7; 11 nucleotides agree with TRBD1. The CDR3 covers 15 residues. V was pared by 6 bases and J by 7 bases, with 11 bases of the junction left unmatched. Germline-derived CDR1 and CDR2 are MNHEY and SVGAGI. DNA for the CDR3: TGTGCCAGCAGCCCGGACAGGGGGCTTGGAGGGGAGCAGTACTTC. It encodes CASSPDRGLGGEQYF.

CDR3 bases: TGCGCCAGCAGTCCAGGGACCGGGGAGCTGTTTTTT. Protein: CASSPGTGELFF. This chain links TRBV10-1 with TRBJ2-2, with a tentative D call TRBD1 (5 bases). CDR1 WNHNN and CDR2 SYGVQD come from the germline V gene (reference sequence). This CDR3 is 12 amino acids long. Trimming pared 5 bases from V and 5 bases from J, leaving 6 bases between.

In this sample, this clone turned up a few times. V is TRBV6-2 or TRBV6-3 and J is TRBJ1-5; maybe TRBD1 (5 bases). The CDR3 length is 14 residues. Trimming stripped 4 bases from V and 6 bases from J, with 13 bases between. The V gene's germline CDR1 is MNHEY and CDR2 SVGEGT. CDR3 nucleotide sequence: TGTGCCAGCAGTTGGGACCAGCGGGGTCAGCCCCAGCATTTT. Its protein is CASSWDQRGQPQHF.

The chain is built from TRBV9 and TRBJ1-5; D might be TRBD1 (5 bases). V was clipped by 4 bases and J by 3 bases, with 11 bases between them. The germline gives CDR1 SGDLS, CDR2 YYNGEE. The CDR3 loop spans 14 amino acids. The CDR3 DNA reads TGTGCCAGCAGCTACGGAGGGGCCAATCAGCCCCAGCATTTT. Encoded protein: CASSYGGANQPQHF.

A word on this clone: At the DNA level, this CDR3 is encoded by other sequences in the same sample as well. The DNA for the CDR3 is TGCGCCAGCAGCCAAGATCGGGGCTATGGCTACACCTTC. Protein sequence: CASSQDRGYGYTF. This rearrangement joins TRBV4-3 to TRBJ1-2; D is uncertain. V shed 0 bases and J shed 4 bases, with 6 bases lying between them. The V gene's germline CDR1 is LGHNA and CDR2 YSLEER. CDR3 length: 13 amino acids.

This chain joins TRBV4-1 and TRBJ1-1, with D unresolved. V lost 3 bases and J 3 bases, leaving 5 bases between the germline ends. The CDR3 runs 12 residues. Germline V gene data show CDR1 as MGHRA and CDR2 as YSYEKL. The CDR3 DNA reads TGCGCCAGCAGCCATAGTTACACTGAAGCTTTCTTT. Residues: CASSHSYTEAFF.

The CDR3 sequence is CASSLAYQGAFGYTF. The CDR3 DNA reads as TGTGCCAGCAGCTTAGCCTATCAGGGGGCCTTTGGCTACACCTTC. The rearrangement joins TRBV7-3 to TRBJ1-2, with 8 bases matching TRBD1. Germline V CDR1 and CDR2: SGHTA, FQGTGA. V shed 2 bases, J shed 7 bases, and the junction held 9 bases outside the gene matches. This CDR3 has 15 residues.

This chain uses TRBV7-8 with TRBJ2-2, with TRBD1 matching 8 bases. This CDR3 region has 17 residues. Germline trimming cut 5 bases from V and 2 bases from J; bases unmatched to any gene: 10. CDR1 and CDR2 (germline): SGHVS, FQNEAQ. CDR3: CASSLPWDRPNTGELFF. The CDR3 DNA follows: TGTGCCAGCAGCCTACCCTGGGACAGGCCAAACACCGGGGAGCTGTTTTTT. Variable domain in full (rest from reference TRBV7-8 and TRBJ2-2): GAGVSQSPRYKVAKRGQDVALRCDPISGHVSLFWYQQALGQGPEFLTYFQNEAQLDKSGLPSDRFFAERPEGSVSTLKIQRTQQEDSAVYLCASSLPWDRPNTGELFFGEGSRLTVL.

In DNA, the CDR3 is TGTGCCAGCAGACCGACAGGACTGAACACTGAAGCTTTCTTT. It codes for CASRPTGLNTEAFF. This rearrangement joins TRBV27 to TRBJ1-1; tentative D call: TRBD1 (6 bases). CDR3 length: 14 amino acids. Germline CDR1 reads MNHEY; CDR2 reads SMNVEV (reference sequence). Trimming took off 6 bases at V and 0 bases at J, with 11 bases between the two ends.

This chain links TRBV10-3 with TRBJ1-2; tentatively, D is TRBD1 (5 bases). Deletions cut 2 bases from V and 7 bases from J, with 11 bases between. Germline CDR1 ENHRY, CDR2 SYGVKD. The CDR3 spans 13 residues. The chain's CDR3 is CAISEDPGGGYTF. Here the CDR3 DNA reads TGTGCCATCAGTGAGGACCCGGGGGGTGGCTACACCTTC.

This clone has only a few counts. CDR3 nucleotides: TGTGCCAGCAGTTTATATCGGGACAGCTATGGCTACACCTTC. Protein: CASSLYRDSYGYTF. The rearrangement links TRBV27 to TRBJ1-2; TRBD1 matches at 7 bases. Trimming at V came to 1 base and at J to 4 bases, leaving 3 bases not matched to a gene. Germline V lookup: CDR1 MNHEY, CDR2 SMNVEV (reference sequence). This CDR3 is built from 14 residues.

The chain couples TRBV21-1 to TRBJ1-2; TRBD1, the table's D call, lacks a check against the DNA. TRBV21-1 is a known pseudogene. The CDR3 is made up of 14 amino acids. CDR3 protein: CASSKLEGAEGYTF. For the CDR3, the DNA is TGTGCCAGCAGCAAATTGGAGGGGGCGGAGGGCTACACCTTC.

The chain carries TRBV10-3 and TRBJ1-6; D call uncertain. This CDR3 has 13 amino acids. Germline lookup yields CDR1 ENHRY and CDR2 SYGVKD. Trimming pared 9 bases from V and 10 bases from J, leaving 16 bases between. The CDR3: CAISPDTASPLHF. Here the CDR3 DNA reads TGTGCCATTTCCCCTGACACAGCATCACCCCTCCACTTT.

This sequence joins TRBV18 and TRBJ1-1, with D perhaps TRBD1 (5 bases). Per germline, CDR1 KGHSH and CDR2 LQKENI. Trimming shortened V by 2 bases and J by 1 base, and 8 bases separated the two germline ends. The CDR3 loop spans 14 amino acids. CDR3 nucleotides: TGTGCCAGCTCACCATCCGGGGGGAACACTGAAGCTTTCTTT. It yields the protein CASSPSGGNTEAFF.

This chain uses TRBV12-3 or TRBV12-4 with TRBJ1-5; perhaps TRBD1 as D (6 bases). V dropped 5 bases and J dropped 11 bases, with 10 bases sitting between them. There are 11 residues in the CDR3. The CDR3 here is CASSRDTAQHF. Written as DNA, the CDR3 is TGTGCCAGCAGTCGGGACACGGCCCAGCATTTT.

The chain is built from TRBV2 and TRBJ1-6, with 9 bases fitting TRBD1. The CDR3 consists of 15 residues. V was clipped by 3 bases and J by 9 bases; unmatched bases: 6. Germline loops: CDR1 SNHLY, CDR2 FYNNEI. The CDR3 reads CASSDYRGRGSPLHF. The DNA for the CDR3 is TGTGCCAGCAGTGATTACAGGGGGCGCGGTTCACCCCTCCACTTT. Complete variable domain (other parts from reference TRBV2 and TRBJ1-6): EPEVTQTPSHQVTQMGQEVILRCVPISNHLYFYWYRQILGQKVEFLVSFYNNEISEKSEIFDDQFSVERPDGSNFTLKIRSTKLEDSAMYFCASSDYRGRGSPLHFGNGTRLTVT.

The chain combines TRBV29-1 with TRBJ2-1; tentatively, D is TRBD2 (6 bases). The CDR3 totals 12 residues. In germline, CDR1 is SQVTM, CDR2 ANQGSEA. The ends were cut back, 0 bases at V and 7 bases at J, with 7 bases in the middle. The CDR3 bases are TGCAGCGTTGAAGACGCGGGAAATGAGCAGTTCTTC. This codes for CSVEDAGNEQFF.

The CDR3 loop is CASSTFTGNQPQHF. In DNA, the CDR3 is TGTGCCAGTAGTACCTTTACAGGCAATCAGCCCCAGCATTTT. This chain connects TRBV19 to TRBJ1-5, with D unclear. Trimming cost V 4 bases and J 2 bases, with 9 bases left between them. The length of the CDR3 is 14 residues. The germline V gene has CDR1 LNHDA and CDR2 SQIVND (reference sequence).

V usage is TRBV11-3 and J usage is TRBJ2-4; TRBD1 is a possible D gene (6 bases). The CDR3 has 16 residues. Trimming pared 3 bases from V and 0 bases from J, leaving 12 bases between. Germline assignment: CDR1 SGHNT and CDR2 YENEEA. The CDR3 bases are TGTGCCAGCAGCTTGGGGACACTTGGAGCCAAAAACATTCAGTACTTC. This sequence encodes CASSLGTLGAKNIQYF.

The V gene is TRBV15, the J gene TRBJ2-7; D might be TRBD1 (5 bases). V was clipped by 5 bases and J by 2 bases, with 16 bases between them. Germline assignment: CDR1 LNHNV and CDR2 YYDKDF (reference sequence). The CDR3 runs 15 residues. In DNA, the CDR3 is TGTGCCACCAGCCCGTTAACCAGGGCCGCCTACGAGCAGTACTTC. Its protein is CATSPLTRAAYEQYF.

This chain's CDR3 is CASSISTSGGQETQYF. CDR3 in DNA: TGTGCCAGCAGCATTTCGACTAGCGGGGGCCAAGAGACCCAGTACTTC. The chain has TRBV5-8 and TRBJ2-5, with 12 bases aligning to TRBD2. The CDR3 runs to 16 residues. The junction had 5 bases not matched to a gene; V was cut back by 4 bases and J by 1 base. Germline V gene data show CDR1 as SGHTS and CDR2 as YDEGEE.

The chain links TRBV2 to TRBJ1-2, with a tentative D call TRBD1 (5 bases). The V gene lost 4 bases and the J gene lost 4 bases, with 19 bases spanning the gap. The CDR3 is 16 residues long. Looked up from germline, CDR1 is SNHLY and CDR2 is FYNNEI. Here the CDR3 reads CASSAGEIHTGYGYTF. Here the CDR3 DNA reads TGTGCCAGCAGTGCGGGGGAGATTCACACAGGCTATGGCTACACCTTC.

This chain links TRBV6-5 with TRBJ1-2; 8 bases align to TRBD1. Germline V gene lookup returns CDR1 MNHEY and CDR2 SVGAGI. V lost 6 bases to trimming and J lost 5 bases; unmatched junction nucleotides: 8. This CDR3 is built from 14 residues. In DNA form, the CDR3 reads TGTGCCAGCAGACGACAGGGGCTGGTTTATGGCTACACCTTC. Translating it yields CASRRQGLVYGYTF.

This clone is a singleton in its sample. The rearrangement uses TRBV6-4 and TRBJ2-5; D unresolved. V shed 0 bases and J shed 7 bases, with 12 bases lying between them. This CDR3 comprises 14 residues. Germline CDR1 and CDR2: MRHNA and SNTAGT. In DNA, the CDR3 is TGTGCCAGCAGTGACTCGCACGGTGGAGCGACCCAGTACTTC. Protein product: CASSDSHGGATQYF.